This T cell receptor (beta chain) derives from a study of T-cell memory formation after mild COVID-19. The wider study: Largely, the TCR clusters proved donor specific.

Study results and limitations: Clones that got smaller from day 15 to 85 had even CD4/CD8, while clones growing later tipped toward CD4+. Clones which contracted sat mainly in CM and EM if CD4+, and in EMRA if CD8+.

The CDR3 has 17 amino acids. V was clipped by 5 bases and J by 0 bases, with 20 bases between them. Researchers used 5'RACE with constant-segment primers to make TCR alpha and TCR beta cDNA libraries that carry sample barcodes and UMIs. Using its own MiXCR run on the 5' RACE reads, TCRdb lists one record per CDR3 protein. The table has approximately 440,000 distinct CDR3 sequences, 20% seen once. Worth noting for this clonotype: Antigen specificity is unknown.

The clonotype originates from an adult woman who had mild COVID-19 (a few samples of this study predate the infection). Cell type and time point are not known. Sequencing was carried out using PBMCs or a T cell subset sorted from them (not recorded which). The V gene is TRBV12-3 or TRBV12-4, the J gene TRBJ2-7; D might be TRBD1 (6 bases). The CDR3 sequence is CASSPGGGEGLSYEQYF. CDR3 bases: TGTGCCAGCAGTCCTGGTGGGGGCGAAGGTCTCTCCTACGAGCAGTACTTC.